This paragraph reports one TCR beta chain. There are 17 residues in the CDR3. Germline V CDR1 and CDR2: SGHTA, FQGNSA. V gave up 4 bases and J gave up 0 bases; unmatched junction bases: 9. Assay: immunoSEQ multiplex PCR; the TCRdb copy retains only in-frame clones and omits some. The data contain some 310,000 clones, 90% of them seen just once; the ten biggest clones take up approximately 0.98%. The record originates from a study of blood T cell repertoires in COVID-19. The receptor was derived from a middle-aged woman with COVID-19, enrolled during active disease. Sequencing used peripheral blood. The chain couples TRBV7-2 to TRBJ2-1, with 7 bases identical to TRBD2. CDR3 nucleotides: TGTGCCAGCAGCTCTCAGACTAGCAGGAGCTCCTACAATGAGCAGTTCTTC. It encodes CASSSQTSRSSYNEQFF. Variable domain in full (rest from reference TRBV7-2 and TRBJ2-1): GAGVSQSPSNKVTEKGKDVELRCDPISGHTALYWYRQSLGQGLEFLIYFQGNSAPDKSGLPSDRFSAERTGGSVSTLTIQRTQQEDSAVYLCASSSQTSRSSYNEQFFGPGTRLTVL.